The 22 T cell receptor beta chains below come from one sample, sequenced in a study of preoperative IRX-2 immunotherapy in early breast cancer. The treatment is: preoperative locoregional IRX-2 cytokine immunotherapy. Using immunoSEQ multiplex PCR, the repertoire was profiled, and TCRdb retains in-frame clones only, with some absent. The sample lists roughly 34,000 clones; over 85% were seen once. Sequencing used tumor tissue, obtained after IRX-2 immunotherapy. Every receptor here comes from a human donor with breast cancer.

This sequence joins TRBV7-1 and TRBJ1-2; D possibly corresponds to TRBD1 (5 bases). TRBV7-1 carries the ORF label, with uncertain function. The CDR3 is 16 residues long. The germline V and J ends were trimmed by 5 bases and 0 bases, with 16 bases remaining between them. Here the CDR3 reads CASSPGWGTTNYGYTF. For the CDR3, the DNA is TGTGCCAGCAGCCCTGGGTGGGGCACAACTAACTATGGCTACACCTTC.

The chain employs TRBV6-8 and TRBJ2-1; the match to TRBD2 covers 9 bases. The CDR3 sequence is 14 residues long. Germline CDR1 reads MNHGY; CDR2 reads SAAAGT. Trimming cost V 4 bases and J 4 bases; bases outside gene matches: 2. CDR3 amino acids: CASSLAGEYNEQFF. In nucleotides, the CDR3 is TGTGCCAGCAGTTTAGCGGGGGAATACAATGAGCAGTTCTTC.

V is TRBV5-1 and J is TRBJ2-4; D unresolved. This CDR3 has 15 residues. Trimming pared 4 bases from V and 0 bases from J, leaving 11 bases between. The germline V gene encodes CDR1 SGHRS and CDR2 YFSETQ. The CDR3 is CASSPGGGAKNIQYF. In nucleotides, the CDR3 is TGCGCCAGCAGCCCCGGTGGTGGAGCCAAAAACATTCAGTACTTC. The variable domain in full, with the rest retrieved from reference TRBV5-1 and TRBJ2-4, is KAGVTQTPRYLIKTRGQQVTLSCSPISGHRSVSWYQQTPGQGLQFLFEYFSETQRNKGNFPGRFSGRQFSNSRSEMNVSTLELGDSALYLCASSPGGGAKNIQYFGAGTRLSVL.

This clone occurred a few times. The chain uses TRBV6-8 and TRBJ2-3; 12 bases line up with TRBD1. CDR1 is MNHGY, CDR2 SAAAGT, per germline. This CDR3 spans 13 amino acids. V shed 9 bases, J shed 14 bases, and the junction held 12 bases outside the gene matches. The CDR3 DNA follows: TGTGCCAGGGGGGACAGGGGGCCCTCCGGGAGGTATTTT. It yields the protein CARGDRGPSGRYF.

The CDR3 spells CASSNIWSSYNEQFF. The CDR3 DNA reads TGTGCCAGCAGCAATATTTGGAGCTCCTACAATGAGCAGTTCTTC. This sequence joins TRBV11-3 and TRBJ2-1; D not certain. Germline CDR1 and CDR2: SGHNT and YENEEA. The CDR3 is 15 amino acids. V gave up 5 bases and J gave up 0 bases, with 11 bases separating them.

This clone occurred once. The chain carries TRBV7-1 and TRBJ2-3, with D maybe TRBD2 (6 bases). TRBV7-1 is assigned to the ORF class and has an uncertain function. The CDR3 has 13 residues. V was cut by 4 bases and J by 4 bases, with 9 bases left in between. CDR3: CASSFGLSDTQYF. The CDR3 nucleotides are TGTGCCAGCAGCTTCGGACTATCAGATACGCAGTATTTT.

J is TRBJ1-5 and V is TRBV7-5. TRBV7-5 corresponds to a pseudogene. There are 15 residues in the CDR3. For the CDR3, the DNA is TGTGCCAGCAGCTGGGGAGATCCCTACAATCAGCCCCAGCATTTT. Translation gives CASSWGDPYNQPQHF.

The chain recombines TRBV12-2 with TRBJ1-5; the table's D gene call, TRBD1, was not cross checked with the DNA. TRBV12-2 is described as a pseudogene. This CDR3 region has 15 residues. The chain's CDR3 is CASRQGAWGNQPQHF. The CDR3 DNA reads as TGTGCCAGTCGACAGGGGGCTTGGGGCAATCAGCCCCAGCATTTT.

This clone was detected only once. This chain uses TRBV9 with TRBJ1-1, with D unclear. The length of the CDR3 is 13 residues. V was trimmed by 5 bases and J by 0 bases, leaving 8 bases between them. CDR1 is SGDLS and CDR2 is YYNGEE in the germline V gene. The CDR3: CASSGNLNTEAFF. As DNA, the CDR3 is TGTGCCAGCAGTGGGAATCTGAACACTGAAGCTTTCTTT.

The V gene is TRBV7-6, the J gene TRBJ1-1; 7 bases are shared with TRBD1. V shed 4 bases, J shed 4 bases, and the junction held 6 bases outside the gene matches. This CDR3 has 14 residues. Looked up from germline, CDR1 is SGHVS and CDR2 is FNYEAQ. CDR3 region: CASSYRQGTTEAFF. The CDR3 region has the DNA TGTGCCAGCAGCTATAGACAGGGTACCACTGAAGCTTTCTTT.

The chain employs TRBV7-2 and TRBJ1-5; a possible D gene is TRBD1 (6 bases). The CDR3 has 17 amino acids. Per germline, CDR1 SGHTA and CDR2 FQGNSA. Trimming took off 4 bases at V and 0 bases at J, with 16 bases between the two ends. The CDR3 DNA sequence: TGTGCCAGCAGCTGGAGTGGGGGCCTTTATAGCAATCAGCCCCAGCATTTT. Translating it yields CASSWSGGLYSNQPQHF.

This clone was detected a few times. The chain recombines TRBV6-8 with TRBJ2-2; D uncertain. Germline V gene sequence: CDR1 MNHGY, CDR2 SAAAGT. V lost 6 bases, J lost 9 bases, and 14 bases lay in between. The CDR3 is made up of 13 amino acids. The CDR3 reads CASRFLRLRELFF. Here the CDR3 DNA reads TGTGCCAGCAGGTTTCTTCGGCTAAGGGAGCTGTTTTTT.

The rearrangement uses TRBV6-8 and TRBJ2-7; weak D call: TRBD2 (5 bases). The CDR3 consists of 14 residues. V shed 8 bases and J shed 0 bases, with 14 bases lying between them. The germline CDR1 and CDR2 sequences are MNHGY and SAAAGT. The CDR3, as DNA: TGTGCCAGCGGGCGGGCAGGAAGCTCCTACGAGCAGTACTTC. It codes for CASGRAGSSYEQYF.

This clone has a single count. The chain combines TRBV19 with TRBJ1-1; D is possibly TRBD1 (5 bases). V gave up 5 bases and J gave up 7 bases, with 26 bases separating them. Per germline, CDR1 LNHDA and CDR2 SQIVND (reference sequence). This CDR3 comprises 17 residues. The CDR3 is CASSPGPQMTATVEAFF. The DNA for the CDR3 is TGTGCCAGTAGTCCCGGGCCCCAAATGACAGCCACTGTTGAAGCTTTCTTT.

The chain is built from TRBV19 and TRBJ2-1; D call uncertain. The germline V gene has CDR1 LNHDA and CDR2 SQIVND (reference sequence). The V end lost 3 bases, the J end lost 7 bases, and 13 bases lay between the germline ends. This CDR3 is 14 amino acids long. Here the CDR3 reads CASSISLLENEQFF. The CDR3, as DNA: TGTGCCAGTAGTATTTCGCTCCTCGAGAATGAGCAGTTCTTC. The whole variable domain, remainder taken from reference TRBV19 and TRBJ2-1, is DGGITQSPKYLFRKEGQNVTLSCEQNLNHDAMYWYRQDPGQGLRLIYYSQIVNDFQKGDIAEGYSVSREKKESFPLTVTSAQKNPTAFYLCASSISLLENEQFFGPGTRLTVL.

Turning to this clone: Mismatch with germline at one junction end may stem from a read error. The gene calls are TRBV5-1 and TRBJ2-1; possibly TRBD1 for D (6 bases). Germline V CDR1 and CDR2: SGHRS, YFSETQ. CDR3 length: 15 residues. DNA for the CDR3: TGCGCCAGCAGCTCTAGACCCTCCACGGACAGCGATCTAGTCTTC. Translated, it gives CASSSRPSTDSDLVF.

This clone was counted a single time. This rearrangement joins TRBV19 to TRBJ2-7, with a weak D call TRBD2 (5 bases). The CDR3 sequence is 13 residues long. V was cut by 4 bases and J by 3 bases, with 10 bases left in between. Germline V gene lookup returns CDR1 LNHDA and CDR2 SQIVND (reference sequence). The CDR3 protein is CASSTGLSYEQYF. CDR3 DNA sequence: TGTGCCAGTAGTACCGGACTGAGCTACGAGCAGTACTTC.

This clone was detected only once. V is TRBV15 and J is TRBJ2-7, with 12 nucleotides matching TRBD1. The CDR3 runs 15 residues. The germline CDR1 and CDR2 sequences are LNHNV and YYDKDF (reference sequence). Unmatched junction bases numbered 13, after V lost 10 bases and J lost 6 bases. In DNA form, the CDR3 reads TGTGCCAGCTGCCAAGGGGGACAGGGGGCAGGCGAGCAGTACGTC. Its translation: CASCQGGQGAGEQYV.

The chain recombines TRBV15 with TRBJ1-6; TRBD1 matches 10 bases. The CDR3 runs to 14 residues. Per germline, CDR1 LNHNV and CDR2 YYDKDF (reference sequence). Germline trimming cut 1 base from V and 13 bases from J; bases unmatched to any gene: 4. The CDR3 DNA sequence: TGTGCCACCAGCAGAGGACAGGGGGCTTGGCCCCTCCACTTT. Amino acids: CATSRGQGAWPLHF.

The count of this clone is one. The CDR3 region has the DNA TGTGCCAGCAGCCCTAGCGGGGGGGCCGGCACAGATACGCAGTATTTT. Its protein product is CASSPSGGAGTDTQYF. The gene calls are TRBV11-3 and TRBJ2-3, with 12 nucleotides matching TRBD2. V trimming: 5 bases; J trimming: 1 base; junction bases outside the gene matches: 4. The CDR3 has 16 amino acids. Germline loops: CDR1 SGHNT, CDR2 YENEEA.

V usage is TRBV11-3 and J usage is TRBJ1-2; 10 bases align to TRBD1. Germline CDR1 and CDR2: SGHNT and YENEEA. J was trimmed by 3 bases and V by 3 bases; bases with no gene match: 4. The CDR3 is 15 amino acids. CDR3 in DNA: TGTGCCAGCAGCTTCTTCGGGACAGGGGACTATGGCTACACCTTC. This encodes CASSFFGTGDYGYTF.

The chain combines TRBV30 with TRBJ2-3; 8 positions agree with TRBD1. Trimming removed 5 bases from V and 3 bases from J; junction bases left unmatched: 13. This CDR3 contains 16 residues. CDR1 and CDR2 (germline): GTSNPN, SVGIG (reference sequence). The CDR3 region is CAWVALTGVRTDTQYF. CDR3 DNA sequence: TGTGCCTGGGTGGCCTTGACAGGGGTAAGGACAGATACGCAGTATTTT.